This TCR beta chain was obtained from a study of T cell responses to AZD1222 COVID-19 vaccine. Study conclusions and caveats: Regions 160-218 and 743-854 dominated among vaccine-associated CD4 TCRs spanning spike. Only a handful of AZD1222 recipients, roughly six in all, had baseline seropositivity. After the peak T cell response, and only then, were repertoires sampled. Clonal diversity was possibly underestimated, and the donors were mostly white British, with more females.

CDR1 LNHDA and CDR2 SQIVND come from the germline V gene (reference sequence). The length of the CDR3 is 15 residues. V was clipped by 3 bases and J by 4 bases, with 15 bases between them. Concerning this clone: Its antigen is currently unknown.

Sequenced by immunoSEQ multiplex PCR; TCRdb stores in-frame clones only, minus some. Of 130,000 or so clones listed, roughly nine tenths are singletons. The receptor's source is an adult in good health. The chain carries TRBV19 and TRBJ1-1; no clear D gene. Sequencing was performed on peripheral blood, taken on day 0 of AZD1222 vaccination. The CDR3 here is CASSMRRALGTEAFF. The CDR3 nucleotides are TGTGCCAGTAGTATGCGAAGGGCCCTGGGCACTGAAGCTTTCTTT.